The next 17 T cell receptor beta chains were all read from a single sample in a study of OX40 agonist ivuxolimab in advanced cancers. Sequencing used immunoSEQ multiplex PCR; TCRdb keeps in-frame clones, though not all of them. The table includes around 110,000 clones, over 85% detected once. Specimen: CD4+ or CD8+ T cells sorted from blood, collected in a trial of the OX40 agonist ivuxolimab. The receptors shown here come from an adult with an advanced solid tumor such as melanoma, head and neck, liver or kidney cancer.

The gene calls are TRBV2 and TRBJ2-3; TRBD1 is a possible D gene (6 bases). CDR3 length: 13 residues. The germline gives CDR1 SNHLY, CDR2 FYNNEI. V gave up 6 bases and J gave up 2 bases, with 9 bases separating them. CDR3 loop: CASRQGSTDTQYF. The CDR3 region has the DNA TGTGCCAGCAGACAGGGATCCACAGATACGCAGTATTTT.

In DNA, the CDR3 is TGTGCCAGCAGTTTATCCGTACGCGCTCTAAACACCGGGGAGCTGTTTTTT. Translated, it gives CASSLSVRALNTGELFF. The chain employs TRBV27 and TRBJ2-2, with D hard to call. Per germline, CDR1 MNHEY and CDR2 SMNVEV (reference sequence). The CDR3 length is 17 residues. Trimming shortened V by 0 bases and J by 2 bases, and 13 bases separated the two germline ends.

The rearrangement joins TRBV2 to TRBJ2-7; the match to TRBD1 covers 7 bases. V lost 5 bases to trimming and J lost 7 bases; unmatched junction nucleotides: 8. The CDR3 consists of 13 residues. CDR1 is SNHLY and CDR2 is FYNNEI in the germline V gene. The CDR3 reads CASSKRQGREQYF. The CDR3 nucleotides read TGTGCCAGCAGTAAACGACAGGGACGAGAGCAGTACTTC.

This chain uses TRBV30 with TRBJ2-2; D possibly corresponds to TRBD1 (5 bases). V was pared by 4 bases and J by 13 bases, with 16 bases between. The CDR3 is made up of 12 amino acids. Germline CDR1 reads GTSNPN; CDR2 reads SVGIG (reference sequence). The CDR3: CAWTVGHRLLFF. CDR3 bases: TGTGCCTGGACTGTGGGGCATAGGTTGCTGTTTTTT.

V is TRBV11-2 and J is TRBJ1-1; unclear D gene. V lost 4 bases and J 4 bases, leaving 10 bases between the germline ends. This CDR3 contains 13 residues. Germline CDR1 and CDR2: SGHAT and FQNNGV. The DNA of the CDR3 is TGTGCCAGCAGCTACTCCTGGGGCACTGAAGCTTTCTTT. Its translation: CASSYSWGTEAFF.

The rearrangement links TRBV7-8 to TRBJ2-1; 13 nucleotides line up with TRBD2. CDR3 length: 16 residues. J lost 7 bases, V lost 0 bases, and 3 bases had no gene match. The germline gives CDR1 SGHVS, CDR2 FQNEAQ. The CDR3 protein is CASSLAVTSGGNEQFF. Here the CDR3 DNA reads TGTGCCAGCAGCTTAGCCGTGACTAGCGGGGGGAATGAGCAGTTCTTC.

The chain uses TRBV29-1 and TRBJ1-1; no clear D gene. V was pared by 3 bases and J by 1 base, with 12 bases between. The CDR3 runs to 14 residues. CDR1 is SQVTM, CDR2 ANQGSEA, per germline. CDR3 DNA sequence: TGCAGCGTTGATATATCGGGAAGGAACACTGAAGCTTTCTTT. It specifies CSVDISGRNTEAFF.

This chain joins TRBV7-9 and TRBJ1-2, with D hard to call. The germline V gene encodes CDR1 SEHNR and CDR2 FQNEAQ (reference sequence). V was clipped by 5 bases and J by 2 bases, with 12 bases between them. This CDR3 is built from 14 residues. In DNA form, the CDR3 reads TGTGCCAGCAGCCCTCACAGTCTAAACTATGGCTACACCTTC. This gives the protein CASSPHSLNYGYTF.

The rearrangement links TRBV5-1 to TRBJ2-2; 11 nucleotides match TRBD1. Germline loops: CDR1 SGHRS, CDR2 YFSETQ. The CDR3 is 15 residues long. The trim removed 4 bases at V and 6 bases at J, leaving 5 bases unmatched. The CDR3 is CASSPRGQGAGELFF. CDR3 sequence (DNA): TGCGCCAGCAGCCCGAGGGGACAGGGGGCCGGGGAGCTGTTTTTT. Variable domain in full (rest from reference TRBV5-1 and TRBJ2-2): KAGVTQTPRYLIKTRGQQVTLSCSPISGHRSVSWYQQTPGQGLQFLFEYFSETQRNKGNFPGRFSGRQFSNSRSEMNVSTLELGDSALYLCASSPRGQGAGELFFGEGSRLTVL.

This rearrangement joins TRBV27 to TRBJ2-7, with 16 nucleotides matching TRBD2. The CDR3 loop spans 17 amino acids. Per the germline V gene, CDR1 is MNHEY and CDR2 is SMNVEV (reference sequence). J lost 6 bases, V lost 0 bases, and 5 bases had no gene match. The CDR3 here is CASSLSGTSGRALEQYF. CDR3 nucleotides: TGTGCCAGCAGTTTATCGGGGACTAGCGGGAGGGCCCTCGAGCAGTACTTC.

This rearrangement joins TRBV7-3 to TRBJ2-1; D is perhaps TRBD2 (7 bases). CDR1 is SGHTA, CDR2 FQGTGA, per germline. The CDR3 length is 16 residues. V lost 2 bases and J 0 bases, leaving 11 bases between the germline ends. CDR3 amino acids: CASSLGGGHSYNEQFF. CDR3 nucleotide sequence: TGTGCCAGCAGCTTAGGCGGGGGCCACTCCTACAATGAGCAGTTCTTC.

The chain recombines TRBV6-5 with TRBJ2-3; TRBD1 matches 9 bases. This CDR3 has 14 residues. Germline V gene sequence: CDR1 MNHEY, CDR2 SVGAGI. The V gene end was trimmed by 7 bases and the J gene end by 1 base; junction bases not matched to a gene: 3. The CDR3: CASMRTGGTDTQYF. CDR3 nucleotide sequence: TGTGCCAGCATGAGGACAGGGGGCACAGATACGCAGTATTTT.

The chain employs TRBV19 and TRBJ1-4; 7 bases match TRBD1. The V gene end was trimmed by 8 bases and the J gene end by 7 bases; junction bases not matched to a gene: 10. The CDR3 spans 14 residues. The germline CDR1 and CDR2 sequences are LNHDA and SQIVND (reference sequence). The CDR3 nucleotides are TGTGCCAGTCGCACCCCAGGGGGAGCTGAAAAACTGTTTTTT. Its translation is CASRTPGGAEKLFF.

The chain combines TRBV12-2 with TRBJ1-5; TRBD1 was called by the table and not checked on the DNA. TRBV12-2 is flagged as a pseudogene. There are 18 residues in the CDR3. CDR3 protein: CASRRQGANVYSNQPQHF. CDR3 bases: TGTGCAAGTCGTCGCCAGGGGGCCAACGTCTATAGCAATCAGCCCCAGCATTTT.

The genes are TRBV7-9 and TRBJ2-5; the D gene is possibly TRBD2 (5 bases). The V gene lost 3 bases and the J gene lost 6 bases, with 11 bases spanning the gap. The CDR3 totals 13 residues. Germline-derived CDR1 and CDR2 are SEHNR and FQNEAQ (reference sequence). The CDR3 spells CASSFRGVKTQYF. DNA for the CDR3: TGTGCCAGCAGCTTTCGGGGTGTAAAGACCCAGTACTTC.

The rearrangement joins TRBV19 to TRBJ1-3; D uncertain. The CDR3 sequence is 16 residues long. Germline loops: CDR1 LNHDA, CDR2 SQIVND (reference sequence). Deletions cut 6 bases from V and 0 bases from J, with 15 bases between. This CDR3 is CASREDQVSSGNTIYF. The CDR3 DNA sequence: TGTGCCAGTAGAGAAGACCAAGTGTCCTCTGGAAACACCATATATTTT.

This chain joins TRBV5-1 and TRBJ1-2; D is undetermined. The CDR3 has 13 amino acids. Germline V gene lookup returns CDR1 SGHRS and CDR2 YFSETQ. With 3 bases removed from V and 5 bases from J, the gap between germline ends came to 11 bases. The CDR3 spells CASSSDGFYGYTF. The DNA of the CDR3 is TGCGCCAGCAGCTCGGACGGTTTTTATGGCTACACCTTC. Together with reference TRBV5-1 and TRBJ1-2, the CDR3 gives the full variable domain: KAGVTQTPRYLIKTRGQQVTLSCSPISGHRSVSWYQQTPGQGLQFLFEYFSETQRNKGNFPGRFSGRQFSNSRSEMNVSTLELGDSALYLCASSSDGFYGYTFGSGTRLTVV.